This TCR beta chain was recorded in a study of regulatory T cells in long-lasting Graves disease. Time point defined: persistent/refractory GD, antithyroid drugs over 5 years with positive TRAb. PBMCs provided the RNA from which the TCR library was made. Arm-PCR of CDR3 regions and iRepertoire HTBI primers were used to build TCR beta libraries. MiXCR, applied by TCRdb to the multiplex PCR reads, yields one record per CDR3 protein. The profile covers about 460,000 distinct CDR3 sequences, with roughly 23% appearing a single time and about 12% taken by the ten largest. In this sample, this clonotype turned up many times. CDR1 and CDR2 (germline): MDHEN, SYDVKM. The CDR3 totals 13 residues. Deletions cut 6 bases from V and 0 bases from J, with 8 bases between.

The receptor was isolated from a female donor with Graves disease. The input for sequencing was peripheral blood mononuclear cells (PBMCs), taken when the disease was refractory, from a patient treated with antithyroid drugs. The genes are TRBV28 and TRBJ1-2; D not certain. CDR3 in amino acids: CASSSGTNYGYTF. The DNA for the CDR3 is TGTGCCAGCAGCTCGGGCACTAACTATGGCTACACCTTC.